This T cell receptor (beta chain) emerged from a study of OX40 agonist ivuxolimab in advanced cancers. Study context: Treatment received earlier with anti-PD-1, anti-PD-L1 or anti-CTLA-4 agents was allowed, and over 35% had some. Partial responses were recorded for three patients, including one with hepatocellular carcinoma and two with cutaneous melanoma.

This clone is a singleton in its sample. The V gene's germline CDR1 is SGDLS and CDR2 YYNGEE. This CDR3 is built from 14 residues. With 3 bases removed from V and 3 bases from J, the gap between germline ends came to 7 bases. Assay used: immunoSEQ multiplex PCR; TCRdb lists only in-frame clones, some missing. The data contain more than 35,000 clones, roughly 80% of them singletons. The sequences come from CD4+ or CD8+ T cells sorted from blood, collected in a trial of the OX40 agonist ivuxolimab. J is TRBJ2-6 and V is TRBV9; D is unclear. The receptor's source is an adult with an advanced solid tumor such as melanoma, head and neck, liver or kidney cancer. The CDR3 region is CASSESGGANVLTF. The DNA of the CDR3 is TGTGCCAGCAGCGAGAGTGGTGGGGCCAACGTCCTGACTTTC.